This section outlines one TCR beta chain sequence together with its context. What it binds is not known. Sequencing targeted TCR beta in blood CD8+ and CD4+ T cells. The data derive from a study of CD8 T cells in Susac syndrome. Random hexamers were used to reverse transcribe an amount of about 0.45 to 1 ug RNA. The method of amplification for TCR beta CDR3 was immunoSEQ multiplex PCR, covering 54 Vbeta and 13 Jbeta. TCRdb reanalysed the immunoSEQ multiplex PCR reads using MiXCR and keeps one entry per CDR3 protein. The sample has roughly 89,000 distinct CDR3 sequences, 95% to 97% seen once; the top ten hold around 0.43%. Findings of the study overall: Total CD8+ and CD8+ TEMRA repertoires contained over 15 and five Susac-specific public clones, respectively.

Sequencing was done on a sample of CD8+ T cells from PBMCs. This clonotype was sampled from a human donor with Susac syndrome.

For the CDR3, the DNA is TGTGCCAGCAGACTACAAGGGGTTTTAGAGACCCAGTACTTC. Its protein is CASRLQGVLETQYF. This chain uses TRBV28 with TRBJ2-5; a weak D match, TRBD1 (5 bases). This CDR3 spans 14 amino acids. Germline assignment: CDR1 MDHEN and CDR2 SYDVKM. V lost 6 bases to trimming and J lost 4 bases, with 15 bases between them.